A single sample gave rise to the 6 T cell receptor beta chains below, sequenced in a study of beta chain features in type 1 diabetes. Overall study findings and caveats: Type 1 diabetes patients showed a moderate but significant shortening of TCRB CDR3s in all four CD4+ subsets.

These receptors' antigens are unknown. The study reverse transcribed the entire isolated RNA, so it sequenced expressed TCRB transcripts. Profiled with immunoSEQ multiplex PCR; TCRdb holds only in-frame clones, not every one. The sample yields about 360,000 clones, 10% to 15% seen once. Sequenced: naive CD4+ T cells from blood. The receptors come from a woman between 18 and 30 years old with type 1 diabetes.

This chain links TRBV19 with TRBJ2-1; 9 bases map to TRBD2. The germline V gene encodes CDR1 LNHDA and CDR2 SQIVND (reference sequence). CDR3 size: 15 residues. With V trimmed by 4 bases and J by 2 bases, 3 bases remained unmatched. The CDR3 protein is CASSTRGRAYNEQFF. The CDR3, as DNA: TGTGCCAGTAGTACCCGCGGGAGGGCCTACAATGAGCAGTTCTTC.

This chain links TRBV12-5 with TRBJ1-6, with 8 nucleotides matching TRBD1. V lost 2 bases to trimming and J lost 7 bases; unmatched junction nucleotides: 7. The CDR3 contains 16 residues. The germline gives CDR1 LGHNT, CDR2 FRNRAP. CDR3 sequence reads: CASGLPRGQVNSPLHF. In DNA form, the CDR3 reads TGTGCTAGTGGTTTGCCTAGGGGACAGGTGAATTCACCCCTCCACTTT.

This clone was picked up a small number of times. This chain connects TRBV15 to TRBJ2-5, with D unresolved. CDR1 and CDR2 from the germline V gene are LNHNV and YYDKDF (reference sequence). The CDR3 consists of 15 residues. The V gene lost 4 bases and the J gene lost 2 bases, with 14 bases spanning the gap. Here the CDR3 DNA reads TGTGCCACCAGCAAAGCCCTCCTTCCTCAAGAGACCCAGTACTTC. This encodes CATSKALLPQETQYF.

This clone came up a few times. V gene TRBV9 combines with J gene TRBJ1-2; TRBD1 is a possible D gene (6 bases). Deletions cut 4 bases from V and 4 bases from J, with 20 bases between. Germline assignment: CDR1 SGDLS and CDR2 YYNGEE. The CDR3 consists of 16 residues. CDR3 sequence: CASSLSVAGQIYGYTF. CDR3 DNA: TGTGCCAGCAGCCTCTCAGTGGCCGGACAGATCTATGGCTACACCTTC.

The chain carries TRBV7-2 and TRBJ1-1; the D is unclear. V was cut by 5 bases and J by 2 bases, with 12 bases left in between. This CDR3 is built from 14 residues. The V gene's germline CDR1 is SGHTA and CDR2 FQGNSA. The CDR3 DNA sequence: TGTGCCAGCAGCACCAGGAACCGAAACACTGAAGCTTTCTTT. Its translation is CASSTRNRNTEAFF.

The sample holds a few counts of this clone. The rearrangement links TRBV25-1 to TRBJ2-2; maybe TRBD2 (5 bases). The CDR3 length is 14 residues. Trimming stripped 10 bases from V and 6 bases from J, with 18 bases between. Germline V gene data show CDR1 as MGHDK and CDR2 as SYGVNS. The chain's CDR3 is CATSAGVLAGELFF. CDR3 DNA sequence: TGTGCCACCTCCGCCGGGGTATTGGCCGGGGAGCTGTTTTTT. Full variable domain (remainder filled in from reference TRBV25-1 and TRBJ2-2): EADIYQTPRYLVIGTGKKITLECSQTMGHDKMYWYQQDPGMELHLIHYSYGVNSTEKGDLSSESTVSRIRTEHFPLTLESARPSHTSQYLCATSAGVLAGELFFGEGSRLTVL.